These 12 T cell receptor beta chains originate from one sample sequenced in a study of T cells after yellow fever vaccination. TCRdb processed the 5' RACE reads anew with MiXCR; each CDR3 protein has one entry. The sample lists more than 90,000 distinct CDR3 sequences; 6.5% to 9% were seen once. Source: CD4+ T cells sorted from PBMCs, taken roughly 45 days after the first yellow fever vaccination. The receptors stem from a man between 18 and 29 years old who received the YFV17D yellow fever vaccine.

This clonotype was detected ten times or more. The chain employs TRBV2 and TRBJ2-1; 8 bases map to TRBD2. This CDR3 comprises 15 residues. J lost 1 base, V lost 3 bases, and 2 bases had no gene match. Germline V gives CDR1 SNHLY, CDR2 FYNNEI. The CDR3, as DNA: TGTGCCAGCAGTGAGGAGCGGGGGTCCTACAATGAGCAGTTCTTC. Protein product: CASSEERGSYNEQFF.

This sequence joins TRBV18 and TRBJ2-5, with D perhaps assigned TRBD1 or TRBD2 (5 bases each). Deletions cut 2 bases from V and 4 bases from J, with 17 bases between. CDR1 and CDR2 (germline): KGHSH, LQKENI. The CDR3 contains 16 residues. Here the CDR3 reads CASSPIPGSQRETQYF. In nucleotides, the CDR3 is TGTGCCAGCTCACCAATTCCAGGGAGCCAACGAGAGACCCAGTACTTC.

In its sample, this clonotype was seen many times. V is TRBV20-1 and J is TRBJ1-6; no firm D call. The CDR3 is 11 amino acids. Per germline, CDR1 DFQATT and CDR2 SNEGSKA (reference sequence). Trimming stripped 3 bases from V and 16 bases from J, with 13 bases between. The CDR3 sequence is CSARAESGLHF. The CDR3 nucleotides read TGCAGTGCTAGGGCGGAGTCGGGGCTCCACTTT.

This clonotype was picked up many times. This sequence joins TRBV2 and TRBJ2-7, with a weak D call TRBD1 (5 bases). With 8 bases removed from V and 3 bases from J, the gap between germline ends came to 14 bases. CDR1 is SNHLY, CDR2 FYNNEI, per germline. This CDR3 comprises 13 residues. This chain's CDR3 is CASGRQGGYEQYV. The CDR3, as DNA: TGTGCCAGCGGACGCCAGGGTGGCTACGAGCAGTACGTC.

V is TRBV9 and J is TRBJ1-6; D remains unclear. The CDR3 consists of 14 residues. V shed 0 bases and J shed 5 bases, with 6 bases lying between them. Germline assignment: CDR1 SGDLS and CDR2 YYNGEE. In DNA, the CDR3 is TGTGCCAGCAGCGTAGTCTCAGATAATTCACCCCTCCACTTT. Its translation is CASSVVSDNSPLHF.

This clonotype appeared many times. This sequence joins TRBV15 and TRBJ1-1; D unclear. Germline V CDR1 and CDR2: LNHNV, YYDKDF (reference sequence). The CDR3 consists of 15 residues. Trimming stripped 1 base from V and 1 base from J, with 10 bases between. CDR3 loop: CATSRGPFPNTEAFF. CDR3 DNA sequence: TGTGCCACCAGCAGAGGACCTTTCCCGAACACTGAAGCTTTCTTT.

This clonotype was counted many times. The V call is TRBV5-1, the J call TRBJ2-5; TRBD2 matches at 8 bases. CDR1 is SGHRS, CDR2 YFSETQ, per germline. Losses at the gene ends were 0 bases for V and 2 bases for J; bases not matched to a gene: 6. The CDR3 runs 16 residues. This chain's CDR3 is CASSLGSGGLQETQYF. The CDR3 DNA reads TGCGCCAGCAGCTTGGGGTCGGGGGGGCTACAAGAGACCCAGTACTTC.

This clonotype showed up just a few times. The chain carries TRBV5-6 and TRBJ2-7; D is unclear. Trimming stripped 2 bases from V and 3 bases from J, with 18 bases between. Germline assignment: CDR1 SGHDT and CDR2 YYEEEE. This CDR3 contains 16 residues. The chain's CDR3 is CASSFYLIERRYEQYF. Here the CDR3 DNA reads TGTGCCAGCAGCTTTTACCTCATAGAGAGACGCTACGAGCAGTACTTC.

In its sample, this clonotype was seen many times. V usage is TRBV18 and J usage is TRBJ2-1, with D unclear. CDR1 is KGHSH and CDR2 is LQKENI in the germline V gene. The CDR3 contains 13 residues. V lost 2 bases and J lost 5, with 7 bases in between. CDR3 DNA: TGTGCCAGCTCACCATTGCAGGACAATGAGCAGTTCTTC. This gives the protein CASSPLQDNEQFF.

There are many counts of this clonotype. This chain links TRBV5-8 with TRBJ2-1, with 8 bases identical to TRBD2. Unmatched junction bases numbered 17, after V lost 3 bases and J lost 9 bases. The CDR3 runs 17 residues. Germline V CDR1 and CDR2: SGHTS, YDEGEE. In DNA form, the CDR3 reads TGTGCCAGCAGCTATAGAATAGGGACTAGGCTGTTCTCTGAGCAGTTCTTC. Translated: CASSYRIGTRLFSEQFF.

In its sample, this clonotype was seen many times. The rearrangement links TRBV19 to TRBJ2-1; D possibly matches TRBD1 or TRBD2 (5 bases each). The CDR3 has 15 residues. Germline-derived CDR1 and CDR2 are LNHDA and SQIVND (reference sequence). Trimming cost V 6 bases and J 10 bases, with 22 bases left between them. In DNA form, the CDR3 reads TGTGCCAGTAGCCTAATACCGGGACGGCATCGCGAGCAGTTCTTC. It translates to CASSLIPGRHREQFF.

In its sample, this clonotype was seen many times. This chain joins TRBV11-2 and TRBJ2-1; 9 positions agree with TRBD2. The ends lost 5 bases at V and 5 bases at J; junction bases unmatched: 10. Germline CDR1 and CDR2: SGHAT and FQNNGV. The CDR3 is 16 amino acids. The CDR3 region is CASSLQRGGVDNEQFF. The CDR3 DNA is TGTGCCAGCAGCCTACAGCGCGGGGGGGTGGACAATGAGCAGTTCTTC.